The clone carrying this T cell receptor beta chain was seen only a few times. The junction had 7 bases not matched to a gene; V was cut back by 4 bases and J by 9 bases. Germline V gives CDR1 MNHEY, CDR2 SVGEGT. This CDR3 spans 15 amino acids. This specimen belongs to a study of blood T cell repertoires in COVID-19. Profiling relied on immunoSEQ multiplex PCR, and the TCRdb table lists in-frame clones only, not all of them. The sample carries about 56,000 clones, roughly nine tenths recorded once. Sequences were obtained from peripheral blood. The V call is TRBV6-2 or TRBV6-3, the J call TRBJ1-6; 9 nucleotides agree with TRBD1. The sequence was collected from a woman in her fifties or sixties with COVID-19, enrolled during active disease. CDR3 loop: CASSSQGAYGSPLHF. The CDR3 DNA reads TGTGCCAGCAGTTCACAGGGGGCATACGGTTCACCCCTCCACTTT.